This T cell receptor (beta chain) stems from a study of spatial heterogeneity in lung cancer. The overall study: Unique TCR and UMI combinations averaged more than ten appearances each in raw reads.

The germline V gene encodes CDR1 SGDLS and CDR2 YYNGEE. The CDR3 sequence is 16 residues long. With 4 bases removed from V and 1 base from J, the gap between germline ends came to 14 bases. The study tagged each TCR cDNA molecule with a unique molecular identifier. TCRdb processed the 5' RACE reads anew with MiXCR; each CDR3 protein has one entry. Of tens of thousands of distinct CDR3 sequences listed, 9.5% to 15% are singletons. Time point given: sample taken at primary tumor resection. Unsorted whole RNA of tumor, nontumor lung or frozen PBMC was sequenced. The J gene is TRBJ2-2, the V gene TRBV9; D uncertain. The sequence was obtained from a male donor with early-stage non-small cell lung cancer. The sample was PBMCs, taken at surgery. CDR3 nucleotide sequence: TGTGCCAGCAGCCCCCGTAGGGTAAAGAACACCGGGGAGCTGTTTTTT. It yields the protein CASSPRRVKNTGELFF.